The entry below describes one T cell receptor beta chain. No antigen is known for it. Germline V lookup: CDR1 LGHNA, CDR2 YSLEER. Losses at the gene ends were 7 bases for V and 1 base for J; bases not matched to a gene: 9. The CDR3 totals 16 residues. This specimen belongs to a study of response to subunit inactivated influenza vaccine. MiXCR was run by TCRdb on the RT-PCR reads, yielding one entry per CDR3 protein. The sample records 650,000 to 800,000 distinct CDR3 sequences, under 20% being singletons. Study observations and caveats: New T cells are recruited in small numbers by each seasonal influenza vaccination, according to the authors' suggestion.

This material consisted of PBMCs from blood, taken approximately 5 days after vaccination. The chain couples TRBV4-3 to TRBJ2-2; the match to TRBD2 covers 7 bases. The sequence derives from a man over 45 who received an inactivated influenza vaccine. For the CDR3, the DNA is TGCGCCAGCAACGACTGGGCTAGCGGGAACACCGGGGAGCTGTTTTTT. It yields the protein CASNDWASGNTGELFF.